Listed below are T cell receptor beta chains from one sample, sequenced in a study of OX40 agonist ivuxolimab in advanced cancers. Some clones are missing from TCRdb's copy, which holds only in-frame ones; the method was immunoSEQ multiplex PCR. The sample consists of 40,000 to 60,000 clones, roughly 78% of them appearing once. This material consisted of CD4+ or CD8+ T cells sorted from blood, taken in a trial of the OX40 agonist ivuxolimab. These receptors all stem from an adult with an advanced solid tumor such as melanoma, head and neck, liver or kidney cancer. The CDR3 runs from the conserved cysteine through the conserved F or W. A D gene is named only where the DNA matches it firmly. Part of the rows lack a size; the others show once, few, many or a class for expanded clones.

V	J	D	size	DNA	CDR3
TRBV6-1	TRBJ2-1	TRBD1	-	TGTGCCAGCAGTGCCCAAATAGGACAGGGAGAACGGTTCTTC	CASSAQIGQGERFF
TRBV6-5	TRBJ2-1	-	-	TGTGCCAGCAGGGACACCACTTCGCAGTTCTTC	CASRDTTSQFF
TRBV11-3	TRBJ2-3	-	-	TGTGCCAGCAGCTTTGGGAGTCCCACAGATACGCAGTATTTT	CASSFGSPTDTQYF
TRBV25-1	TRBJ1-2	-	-	TGTGCCAGCAGACCTACAGGGAAGGTGGGAGGCTACACCTTC	CASRPTGKVGGYTF
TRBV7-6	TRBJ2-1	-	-	TGTGCCAGCAGCTTAGCTCCCCCACTGGAGCAGTTCTTC	CASSLAPPLEQFF
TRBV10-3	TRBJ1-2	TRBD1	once	TGTGCCAGCAGTTACGGCAGGGGGGTGGAAGGCTACACCTTC	CASSYGRGVEGYTF
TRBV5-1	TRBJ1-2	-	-	TGCGCCAGCAGCCATGGACAGAGCAACTATGGCTACACCTTC	CASSHGQSNYGYTF
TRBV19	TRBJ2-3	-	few	TGTGCCAGTAGTTTGCAGACATTCACAGATACGCAGTATTTT	CASSLQTFTDTQYF
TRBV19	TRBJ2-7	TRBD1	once	TGTGCCAGTAGTAGTCAGGGGGCCTACGAGCAGTACTTC	CASSSQGAYEQYF
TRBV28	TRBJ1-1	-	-	TGTGCCAGCAGCCTGACAGCGATGAACACTGAAGCTTTCTTT	CASSLTAMNTEAFF
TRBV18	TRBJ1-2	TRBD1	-	TGTGCCAGCTCACCACGGGACAGGGAAGCGGCCGGCTACACCTTC	CASSPRDREAAGYTF
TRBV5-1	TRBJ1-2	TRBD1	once	TGCGCCAGCAGGAGAGAGGGGACAGGGGTGCAAGGCTATGGCTACACCTTC	CASRREGTGVQGYGYTF
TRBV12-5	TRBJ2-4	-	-	TGTGCTAGTGGTTTGTTGCGTGCTGGGCAAGTCAAAAACATTCAGTACTTC	CASGLLRAGQVKNIQYF
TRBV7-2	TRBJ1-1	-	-	TGTGCCAGCAGCTTTCGGCGGGGAGTGGAAGCTTTCTTT	CASSFRRGVEAFF
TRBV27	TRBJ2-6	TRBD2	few	TGTGCCAGCAAAGCGGGGGGGGCCAACGTCCTGACTTTC	CASKAGGANVLTF
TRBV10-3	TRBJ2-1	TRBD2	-	TGTGCCATCAGTGATGGGGCTAGCGGGAGGACCCCAAAAAGCTCCTACAATGAGCAGTTCTTC	CAISDGASGRTPKSSYNEQFF
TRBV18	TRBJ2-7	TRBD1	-	TGTGCCAGCTCACCAGTGACAGGGGGCGACGAGCAGTACTTC	CASSPVTGGDEQYF
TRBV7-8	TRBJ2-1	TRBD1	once	TGTGCCAGCAGCGGAAGACAGGGAAACTACAATGAGCAGTTCTTC	CASSGRQGNYNEQFF
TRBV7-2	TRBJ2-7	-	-	TGTGCCAGCAGCCCCCAGGGAGTAACGACTATCGGCGAGCAGTACTTC	CASSPQGVTTIGEQYF
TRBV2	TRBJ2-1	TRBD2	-	TGTGCCAGCAGTGAATTGCTGAGCGGGAAGGGAAGGTTAGGCTACAATGAGCAGTTCTTC	CASSELLSGKGRLGYNEQFF
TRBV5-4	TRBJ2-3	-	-	TGTGCCAGCAGCCCTCCAGGTTCGATAAGCACAGATACGCAGTATTTT	CASSPPGSISTDTQYF
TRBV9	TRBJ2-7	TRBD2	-	TGTGCCAGCAGCCCCGGACTAGCGGGGCCGTACGAGCAGTACTTC	CASSPGLAGPYEQYF
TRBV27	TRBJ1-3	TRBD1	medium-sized	TGTGCCAGCAAGGGGGCGGCCTCTGGAAACACCATATATTTT	CASKGAASGNTIYF
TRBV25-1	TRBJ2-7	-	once	TGTGCCAGCAGTGTTACAGGGACCTACGAGCAGTACTTC	CASSVTGTYEQYF
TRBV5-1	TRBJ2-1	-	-	TGCGCCAGCAGTACAGGAGGGAATGAGCAGTTCTTC	CASSTGGNEQFF
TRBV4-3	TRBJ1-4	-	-	TGCGCCAGCAGCCAAGGCTGGGATCGCGAAAAACTGTTTTTT	CASSQGWDREKLFF
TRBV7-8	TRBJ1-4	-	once	TGTGCCAGCAGCCCTATTGGAAATGAAAAACTGTTTTTT	CASSPIGNEKLFF
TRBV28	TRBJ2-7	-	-	TGTGCCAGCAGCTATCAGTACTACGAGCAGTACTTC	CASSYQYYEQYF
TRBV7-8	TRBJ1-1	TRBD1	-	TGTGCCAGCAGCCCTAGGACAGGGATTATGAACACTGAAGCTTTCTTT	CASSPRTGIMNTEAFF
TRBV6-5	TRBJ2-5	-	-	TGTATCGTCGGACGAAGTGAGACCCAGTACTTC	CIVGRSETQYF
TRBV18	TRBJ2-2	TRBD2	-	TGTGCCAGCTCACCAGGCGGGAGGACCACCGGGGAGCTGTTTTTT	CASSPGGRTTGELFF
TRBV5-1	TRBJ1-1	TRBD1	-	TGCGCCAGCAGTGGGGGACAGCTGAACACTGAAGCTTTCTTT	CASSGGQLNTEAFF
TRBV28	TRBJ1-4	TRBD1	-	TGTGCCAGCAGTCCGCCCTGGACAGGACACCCTACAACTAATGAAAAACTGTTTTTT	CASSPPWTGHPTTNEKLFF
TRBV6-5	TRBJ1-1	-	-	TGTGCCAGCAGTTACATGGGAAACACTGAAGCTTTCTTT	CASSYMGNTEAFF
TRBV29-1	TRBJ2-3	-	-	TGCAGCGTTGAAATTAGGCAGGGAGATACGCAGTATTTT	CSVEIRQGDTQYF
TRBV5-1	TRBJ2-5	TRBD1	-	TGCGCCAGCAGCTTGGGACAGGGAAGAAGAGAGACCCAGTACTTC	CASSLGQGRRETQYF
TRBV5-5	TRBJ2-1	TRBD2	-	TGTGCCAGCAGCTTGAGTAGCGGGCAGTACAATGAGCAGTTCTTC	CASSLSSGQYNEQFF
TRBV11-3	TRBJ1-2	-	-	TGTGCCAGCAGCTTAGTCAGGGCAAGGGCTGGCTACACCTTC	CASSLVRARAGYTF
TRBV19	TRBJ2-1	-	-	TGTGCCAGTAGACAGGACCTGACCTACAATGAGCAGTTCTTC	CASRQDLTYNEQFF
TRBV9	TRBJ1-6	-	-	TGTGCCAGCAGCGAGGGACATTATAATTCACCCCTCCACTTT	CASSEGHYNSPLHF
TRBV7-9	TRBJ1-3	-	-	TGTGCCAGCAGCTTAGCGCTCGGGGGGTCAGTAACAGGCGGAAACACCATATATTTT	CASSLALGGSVTGGNTIYF
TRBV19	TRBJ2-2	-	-	TGTGCCAGTACTGTATTGGGGACAAGTAACACCGGGGAGCTGTTTTTT	CASTVLGTSNTGELFF
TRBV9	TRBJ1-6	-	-	TGTGCCAGCAGTAGCCGACAGGATTCACCCCTCCACTTT	CASSSRQDSPLHF
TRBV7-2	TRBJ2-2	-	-	TGTGCCAGCAGCTTAGATCAGGGCGGATACACCGGGGAGCTGTTTTTT	CASSLDQGGYTGELFF
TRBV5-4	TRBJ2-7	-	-	TGTGCCAGCAGGTTCGGGCAGGAAATGATTTACGAGCAGTACTTC	CASRFGQEMIYEQYF
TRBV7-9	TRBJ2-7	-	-	TGTGCCAGCAGCTTTATGGTAGGGAGCTCCTACGAGCAGTACTTC	CASSFMVGSSYEQYF
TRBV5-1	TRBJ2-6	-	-	TGCGCCAGCAGCCCAGGGAACTCGGCCAACGTCCTGACTTTC	CASSPGNSANVLTF
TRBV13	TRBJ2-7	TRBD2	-	TGTGCCAGCAGCTGGACGGGACTAGTCTACGAGCAGTACTTC	CASSWTGLVYEQYF
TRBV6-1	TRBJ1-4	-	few	TGTGCCAGCAGCCCCACCGGAAAGGAAAAACTGTTTTTT	CASSPTGKEKLFF
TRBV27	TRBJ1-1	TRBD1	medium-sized	TGTGCCAGCAGTCTCAGCCGGGACAGGAACCCCTTCGGTGAAGCTTTCTTT	CASSLSRDRNPFGEAFF
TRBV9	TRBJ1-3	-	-	TGTGCCAGCAGCGTAGCGCCCCGCTCTGGAAACACCATATATTTT	CASSVAPRSGNTIYF
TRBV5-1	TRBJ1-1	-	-	TGCGCCAGCAGCTTGGCGGGAGCGCACACTGAAGCTTTCTTT	CASSLAGAHTEAFF
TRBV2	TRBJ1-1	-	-	TGTGCCAGCACCCCCCAGGGATTGAACACTGAAGCTTTCTTT	CASTPQGLNTEAFF
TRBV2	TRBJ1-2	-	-	TGTGCCAGCAGCCCTAGCACGGGGATCGGCTATGGCTACACCTTC	CASSPSTGIGYGYTF
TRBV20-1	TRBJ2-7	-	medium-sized	TGCAGTGCTGGGAGGCGCGAGCAGTACTTC	CSAGRREQYF
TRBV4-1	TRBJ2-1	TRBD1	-	TGCGCCAGCAGCCCCCCGGGACAGGGTAGGTTTTCCTACAATGAGCAGTTCTTC	CASSPPGQGRFSYNEQFF